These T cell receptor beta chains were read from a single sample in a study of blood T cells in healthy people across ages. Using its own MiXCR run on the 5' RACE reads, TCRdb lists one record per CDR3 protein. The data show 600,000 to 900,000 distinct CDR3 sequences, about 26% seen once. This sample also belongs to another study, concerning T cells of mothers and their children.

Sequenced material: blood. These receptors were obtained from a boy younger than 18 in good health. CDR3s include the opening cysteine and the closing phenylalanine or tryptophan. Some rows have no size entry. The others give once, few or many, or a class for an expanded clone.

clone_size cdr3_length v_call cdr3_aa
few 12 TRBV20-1 CSARDGDQPQHF
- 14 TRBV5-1 CASSSGVAGSNQYF
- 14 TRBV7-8 CASSLFGGWETQYF
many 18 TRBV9 CASSDGPIPNSYNSPLHF
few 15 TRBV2 CASSLLRTGKEKLFF
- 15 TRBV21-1 CASPTSGGPFYGYTF
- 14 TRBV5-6 CASSPARGSGEQFF
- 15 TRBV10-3 CATWGGSSGANVLTF
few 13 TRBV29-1 CSVEQGSTYEQYF
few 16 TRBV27 CASRFGTSGGRDTQYF
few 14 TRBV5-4 CASSTDIINYGYTF
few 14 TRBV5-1 CASSLMAGGRGYTF
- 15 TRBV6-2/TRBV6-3 CASIEAGTLSYEQYF
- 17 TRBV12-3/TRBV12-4 CASSGIAGLAMGNEQFF
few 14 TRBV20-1 CSAKGLEGSDEQFF
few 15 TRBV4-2 CASSQLGVGANVLTF
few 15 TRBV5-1 CASSSLRGGQETQYF
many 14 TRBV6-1 CASSDRAKSYEQYF
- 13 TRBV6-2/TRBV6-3 CASRGQENYGYTF
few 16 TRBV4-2 CASSQESGSSSYGYTF
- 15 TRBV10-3 CAISEGDRGFYEQYF
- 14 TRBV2 CASSTLGDTGELFF
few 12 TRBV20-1 CSATDTSYEQYF
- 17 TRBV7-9 CASSPSPGQGYTGELFF
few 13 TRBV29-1 CTLGRSLDYGYTF
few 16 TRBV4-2 CASSQEGGGETHGYTF
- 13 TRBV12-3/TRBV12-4 CASSLRSNYGYTF
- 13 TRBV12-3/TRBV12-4 CASTPGFQETQYF
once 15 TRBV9 CASSERGQARNEQFF
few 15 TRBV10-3 CASGGWGLEGNTIYF
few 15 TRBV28 CACSLKRALTDTQYF
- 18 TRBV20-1 CSAREGLSPQRPTDTQYF
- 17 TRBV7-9 CASSFSNTGPGGYEQYF
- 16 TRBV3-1 CASSPAGSWANTEAFF
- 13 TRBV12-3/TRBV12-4 CASSFDTNTEAFF
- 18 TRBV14 CASSHTGTSGGKSNEQFF
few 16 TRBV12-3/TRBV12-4 CASSPYPAQAGETQYF
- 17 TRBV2 CASSDYSGGARGNIQYF
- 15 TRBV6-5 CASSPMGGTATEAFF
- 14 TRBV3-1 CASSLATSLQTQYF
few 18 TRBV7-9 CASSLALKGRRGINEQFF
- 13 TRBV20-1 CSASEGGGTEAFF
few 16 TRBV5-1 CASSYPDATGANVLTF